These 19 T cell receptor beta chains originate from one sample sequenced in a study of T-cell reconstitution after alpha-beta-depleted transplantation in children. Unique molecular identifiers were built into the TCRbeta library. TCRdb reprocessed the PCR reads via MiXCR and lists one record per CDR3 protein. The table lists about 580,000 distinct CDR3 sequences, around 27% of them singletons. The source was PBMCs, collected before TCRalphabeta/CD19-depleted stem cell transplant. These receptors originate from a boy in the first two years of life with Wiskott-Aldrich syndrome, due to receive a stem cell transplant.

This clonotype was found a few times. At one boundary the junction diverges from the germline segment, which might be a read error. The CDR3 coding sequence is TGTGCCACCAGGGATTTGGGCGCGAACACCGGGGAGCTGTTTTTT. Protein product: CATRDLGANTGELFF. The chain links TRBV24-1 to TRBJ2-2; D gene ambiguous. The CDR3 is made up of 15 amino acids. Germline loops: CDR1 KGHDR, CDR2 SFDVKD.

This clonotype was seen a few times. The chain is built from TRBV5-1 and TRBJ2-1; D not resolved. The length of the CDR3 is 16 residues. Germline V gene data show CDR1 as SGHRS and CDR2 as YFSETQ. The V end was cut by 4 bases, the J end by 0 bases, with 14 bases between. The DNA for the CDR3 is TGCGCCAGCAGCCCGAGGCGGCCCCGCTCCTACAATGAGCAGTTCTTC. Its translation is CASSPRRPRSYNEQFF.

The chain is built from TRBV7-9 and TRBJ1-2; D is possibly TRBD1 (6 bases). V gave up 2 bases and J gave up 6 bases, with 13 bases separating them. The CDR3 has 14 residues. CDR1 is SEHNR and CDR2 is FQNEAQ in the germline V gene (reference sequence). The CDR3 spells CASSLLRQVDGYTF. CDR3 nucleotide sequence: TGTGCCAGCAGCTTACTCCGACAGGTCGATGGCTACACCTTC.

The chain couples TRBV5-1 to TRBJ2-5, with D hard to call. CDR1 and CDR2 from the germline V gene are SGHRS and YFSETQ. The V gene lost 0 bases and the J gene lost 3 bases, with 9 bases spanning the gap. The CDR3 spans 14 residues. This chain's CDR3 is CASSLVGFKETQYF. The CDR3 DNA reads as TGCGCCAGCAGCTTGGTTGGGTTTAAAGAGACCCAGTACTTC.

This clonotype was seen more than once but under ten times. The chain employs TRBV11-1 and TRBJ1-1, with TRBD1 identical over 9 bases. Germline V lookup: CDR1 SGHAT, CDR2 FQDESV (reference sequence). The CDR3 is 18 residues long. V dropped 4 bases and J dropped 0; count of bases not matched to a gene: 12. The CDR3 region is CASSSMMRDRELNTEAFF. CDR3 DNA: TGTGCCAGCAGCTCGATGATGCGGGACAGGGAGCTGAACACTGAAGCTTTCTTT. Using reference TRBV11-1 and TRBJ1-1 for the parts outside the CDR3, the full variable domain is EAEVAQSPRYKITEKSQAVAFWCDPISGHATLYWYRQILGQGPELLVQFQDESVVDDSQLPKDRFSAERLKGVDSTLKIQPAELGDSAMYLCASSSMMRDRELNTEAFFGQGTRLTVV.

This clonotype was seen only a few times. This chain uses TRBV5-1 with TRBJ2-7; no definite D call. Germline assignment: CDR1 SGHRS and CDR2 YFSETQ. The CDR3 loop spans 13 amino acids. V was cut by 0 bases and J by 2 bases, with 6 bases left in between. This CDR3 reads CASSLEWPYEQYF. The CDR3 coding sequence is TGCGCCAGCAGCTTGGAGTGGCCCTACGAGCAGTACTTC.

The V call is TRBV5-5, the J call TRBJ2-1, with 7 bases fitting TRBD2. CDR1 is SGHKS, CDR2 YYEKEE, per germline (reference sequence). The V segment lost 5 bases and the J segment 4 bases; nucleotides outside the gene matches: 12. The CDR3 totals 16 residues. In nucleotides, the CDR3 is TGTGCCAGCAGTTCCGGCGGGACTACCTTTTACAATGAGCAGTTCTTC. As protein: CASSSGGTTFYNEQFF.

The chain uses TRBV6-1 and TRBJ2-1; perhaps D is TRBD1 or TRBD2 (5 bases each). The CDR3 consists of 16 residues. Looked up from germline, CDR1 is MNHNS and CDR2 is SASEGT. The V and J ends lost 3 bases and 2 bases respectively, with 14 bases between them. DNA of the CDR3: TGTGCCAGCAGTGAGGGACCGGCTGGGGCCTACAATGAGCAGTTCTTC. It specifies CASSEGPAGAYNEQFF.

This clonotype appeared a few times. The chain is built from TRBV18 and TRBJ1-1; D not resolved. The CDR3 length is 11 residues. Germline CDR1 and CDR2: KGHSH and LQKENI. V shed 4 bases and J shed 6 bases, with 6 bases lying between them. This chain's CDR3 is CASSLGPEAFF. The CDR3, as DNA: TGTGCCAGCTCACTAGGACCTGAAGCTTTCTTT. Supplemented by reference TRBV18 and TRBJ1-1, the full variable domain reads NAGVMQNPRHLVRRRGQEARLRCSPMKGHSHVYWYRQLPEEGLKFMVYLQKENIIDESGMPKERFSAEFPKEGPSILRIQQVVRGDSAAYFCASSLGPEAFFGQGTRLTVV.

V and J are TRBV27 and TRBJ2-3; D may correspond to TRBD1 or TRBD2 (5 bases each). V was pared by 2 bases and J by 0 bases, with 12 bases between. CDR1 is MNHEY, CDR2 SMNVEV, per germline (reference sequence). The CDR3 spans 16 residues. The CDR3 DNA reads TGTGCCAGCAGTTTAATGGGACGGAGTAGCACAGATACGCAGTATTTT. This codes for CASSLMGRSSTDTQYF.

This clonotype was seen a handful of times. CDR3 loop: CSAREPPPFLTHTF. CDR3 DNA sequence: TGCAGTGCTAGAGAGCCCCCCCCCTTTTTGACCCACACCTTC. This sequence joins TRBV20-1 and TRBJ1-2, with no clear D. This CDR3 region has 14 residues. The V end was cut by 0 bases, the J end by 12 bases, with 20 bases between. Germline V CDR1 and CDR2: DFQATT, SNEGSKA (reference sequence).

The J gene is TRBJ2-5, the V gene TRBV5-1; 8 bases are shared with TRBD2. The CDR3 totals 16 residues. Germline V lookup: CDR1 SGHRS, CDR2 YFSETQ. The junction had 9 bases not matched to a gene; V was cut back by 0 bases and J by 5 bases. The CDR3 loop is CASSLANSGSPETQYF. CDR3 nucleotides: TGCGCCAGCAGCTTGGCCAACAGCGGGAGTCCGGAGACCCAGTACTTC. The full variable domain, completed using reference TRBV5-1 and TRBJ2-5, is KAGVTQTPRYLIKTRGQQVTLSCSPISGHRSVSWYQQTPGQGLQFLFEYFSETQRNKGNFPGRFSGRQFSNSRSEMNVSTLELGDSALYLCASSLANSGSPETQYFGPGTRLLVL.

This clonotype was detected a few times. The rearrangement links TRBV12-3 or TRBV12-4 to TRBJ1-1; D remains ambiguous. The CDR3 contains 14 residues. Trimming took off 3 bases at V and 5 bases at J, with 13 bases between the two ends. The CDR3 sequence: CASSFGVGTTEAFF. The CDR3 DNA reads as TGTGCCAGCAGTTTCGGGGTTGGCACGACTGAAGCTTTCTTT.

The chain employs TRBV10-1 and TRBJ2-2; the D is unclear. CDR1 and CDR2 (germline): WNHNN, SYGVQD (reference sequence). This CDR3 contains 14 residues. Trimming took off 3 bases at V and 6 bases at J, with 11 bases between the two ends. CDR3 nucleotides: TGCGCCAGCAGTGATGGAGTCGGAGCCGGGGAGCTGTTTTTT. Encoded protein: CASSDGVGAGELFF.

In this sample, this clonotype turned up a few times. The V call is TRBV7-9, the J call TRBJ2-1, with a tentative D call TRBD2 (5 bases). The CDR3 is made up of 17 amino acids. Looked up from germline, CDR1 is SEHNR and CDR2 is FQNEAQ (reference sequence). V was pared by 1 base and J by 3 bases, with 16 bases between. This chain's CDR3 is CASSLGGGSRLYNEQFF. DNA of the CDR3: TGTGCCAGCAGCTTAGGAGGCGGGTCACGGCTCTACAATGAGCAGTTCTTC. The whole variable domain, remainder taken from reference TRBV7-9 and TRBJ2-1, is DTGVSQNPRHKITKRGQNVTFRCDPISEHNRLYWYRQTLGQGPEFLTYFQNEAQLEKSRLLSDRFSAERPKGSFSTLEIQRTEQGDSAMYLCASSLGGGSRLYNEQFFGPGTRLTVL.

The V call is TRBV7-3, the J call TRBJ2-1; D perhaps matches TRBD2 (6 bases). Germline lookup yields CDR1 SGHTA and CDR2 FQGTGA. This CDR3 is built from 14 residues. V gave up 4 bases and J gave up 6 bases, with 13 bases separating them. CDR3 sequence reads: CASSSTGVGNEQFF. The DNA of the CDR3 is TGTGCCAGCAGCTCCACGGGAGTTGGCAATGAGCAGTTCTTC. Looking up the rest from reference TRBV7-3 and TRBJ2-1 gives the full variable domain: GAGVSQTPSNKVTEKGKYVELRCDPISGHTALYWYRQSLGQGPEFLIYFQGTGAADDSGLPNDRFFAVRPEGSVSTLKIQRTERGDSAVYLCASSSTGVGNEQFFGPGTRLTVL.

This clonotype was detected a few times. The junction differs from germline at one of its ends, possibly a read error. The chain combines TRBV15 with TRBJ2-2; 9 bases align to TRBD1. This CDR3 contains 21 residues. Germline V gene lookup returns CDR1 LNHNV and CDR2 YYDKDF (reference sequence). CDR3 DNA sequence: TGTGCCACCAGCAGAGATTTAGTGGGAGGCTTTGGGACAGGGAACACCTGGGAGCTGTTTTTT. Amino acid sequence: CATSRDLVGGFGTGNTWELFF.

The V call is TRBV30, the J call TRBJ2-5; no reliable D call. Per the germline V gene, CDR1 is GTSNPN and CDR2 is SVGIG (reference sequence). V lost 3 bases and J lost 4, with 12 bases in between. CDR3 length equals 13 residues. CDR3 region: CAWRAQRGETQYF. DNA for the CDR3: TGTGCCTGGAGAGCTCAACGAGGAGAGACCCAGTACTTC.

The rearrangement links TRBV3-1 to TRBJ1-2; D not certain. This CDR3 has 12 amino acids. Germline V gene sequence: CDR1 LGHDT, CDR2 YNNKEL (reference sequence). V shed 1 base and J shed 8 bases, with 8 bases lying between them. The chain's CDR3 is CASSQGARGYTF. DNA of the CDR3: TGTGCCAGCAGCCAAGGGGCACGAGGCTACACCTTC.